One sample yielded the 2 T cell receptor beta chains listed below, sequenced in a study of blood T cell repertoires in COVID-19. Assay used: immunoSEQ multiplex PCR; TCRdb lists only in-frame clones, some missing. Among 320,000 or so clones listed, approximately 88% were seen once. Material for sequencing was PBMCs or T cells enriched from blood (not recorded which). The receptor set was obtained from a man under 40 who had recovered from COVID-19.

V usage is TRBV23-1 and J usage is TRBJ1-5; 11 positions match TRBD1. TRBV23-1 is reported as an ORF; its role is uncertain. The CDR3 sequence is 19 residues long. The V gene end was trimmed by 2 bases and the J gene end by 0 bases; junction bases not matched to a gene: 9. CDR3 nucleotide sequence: TGCGCCAGCAGTCAACCCCACAGGACAGGGGGCTATAGCAATCAGCCCCAGCATTTT. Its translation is CASSQPHRTGGYSNQPQHF.

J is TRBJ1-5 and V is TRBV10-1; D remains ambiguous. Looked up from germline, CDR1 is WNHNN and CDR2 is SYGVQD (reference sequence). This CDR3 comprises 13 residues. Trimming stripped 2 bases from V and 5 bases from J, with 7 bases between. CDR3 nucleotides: TGCGCCAGCAGTGAGAGGGAGGATCAGCCCCAGCATTTT. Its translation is CASSEREDQPQHF.